The clone carrying this T cell receptor (beta chain) occurred a few times. Its antigen is as yet unknown. The record originates from a study of T-cell reconstitution after alpha-beta-depleted transplantation in children. Study-level results: When one year had passed after transplant, most T-cell counts and diversity came from newly produced T cells.

The CDR3 sequence is 14 residues long. The V gene lost 6 bases and the J gene lost 0 bases, with 11 bases spanning the gap. CDR1 and CDR2 (germline): LNHDA, SQIVND (reference sequence). Preparation of the TCRbeta library involved a method that used unique molecular identifiers. MiXCR, run by TCRdb on the PCR reads, gives a single entry per CDR3 protein. The sample yields 610,000 or so distinct CDR3 sequences, roughly 27% seen once. The TCR was taken from a boy under two years old with Wiskott-Aldrich syndrome, due to receive a stem cell transplant. The chain joins TRBV19 to TRBJ1-1; D not resolved. The material was PBMCs, obtained before TCRalphabeta/CD19-depleted stem cell transplant. The CDR3 sequence: CASRPTIVNTEAFF. Here the CDR3 DNA reads TGTGCCAGTAGACCAACAATCGTGAACACTGAAGCTTTCTTT.